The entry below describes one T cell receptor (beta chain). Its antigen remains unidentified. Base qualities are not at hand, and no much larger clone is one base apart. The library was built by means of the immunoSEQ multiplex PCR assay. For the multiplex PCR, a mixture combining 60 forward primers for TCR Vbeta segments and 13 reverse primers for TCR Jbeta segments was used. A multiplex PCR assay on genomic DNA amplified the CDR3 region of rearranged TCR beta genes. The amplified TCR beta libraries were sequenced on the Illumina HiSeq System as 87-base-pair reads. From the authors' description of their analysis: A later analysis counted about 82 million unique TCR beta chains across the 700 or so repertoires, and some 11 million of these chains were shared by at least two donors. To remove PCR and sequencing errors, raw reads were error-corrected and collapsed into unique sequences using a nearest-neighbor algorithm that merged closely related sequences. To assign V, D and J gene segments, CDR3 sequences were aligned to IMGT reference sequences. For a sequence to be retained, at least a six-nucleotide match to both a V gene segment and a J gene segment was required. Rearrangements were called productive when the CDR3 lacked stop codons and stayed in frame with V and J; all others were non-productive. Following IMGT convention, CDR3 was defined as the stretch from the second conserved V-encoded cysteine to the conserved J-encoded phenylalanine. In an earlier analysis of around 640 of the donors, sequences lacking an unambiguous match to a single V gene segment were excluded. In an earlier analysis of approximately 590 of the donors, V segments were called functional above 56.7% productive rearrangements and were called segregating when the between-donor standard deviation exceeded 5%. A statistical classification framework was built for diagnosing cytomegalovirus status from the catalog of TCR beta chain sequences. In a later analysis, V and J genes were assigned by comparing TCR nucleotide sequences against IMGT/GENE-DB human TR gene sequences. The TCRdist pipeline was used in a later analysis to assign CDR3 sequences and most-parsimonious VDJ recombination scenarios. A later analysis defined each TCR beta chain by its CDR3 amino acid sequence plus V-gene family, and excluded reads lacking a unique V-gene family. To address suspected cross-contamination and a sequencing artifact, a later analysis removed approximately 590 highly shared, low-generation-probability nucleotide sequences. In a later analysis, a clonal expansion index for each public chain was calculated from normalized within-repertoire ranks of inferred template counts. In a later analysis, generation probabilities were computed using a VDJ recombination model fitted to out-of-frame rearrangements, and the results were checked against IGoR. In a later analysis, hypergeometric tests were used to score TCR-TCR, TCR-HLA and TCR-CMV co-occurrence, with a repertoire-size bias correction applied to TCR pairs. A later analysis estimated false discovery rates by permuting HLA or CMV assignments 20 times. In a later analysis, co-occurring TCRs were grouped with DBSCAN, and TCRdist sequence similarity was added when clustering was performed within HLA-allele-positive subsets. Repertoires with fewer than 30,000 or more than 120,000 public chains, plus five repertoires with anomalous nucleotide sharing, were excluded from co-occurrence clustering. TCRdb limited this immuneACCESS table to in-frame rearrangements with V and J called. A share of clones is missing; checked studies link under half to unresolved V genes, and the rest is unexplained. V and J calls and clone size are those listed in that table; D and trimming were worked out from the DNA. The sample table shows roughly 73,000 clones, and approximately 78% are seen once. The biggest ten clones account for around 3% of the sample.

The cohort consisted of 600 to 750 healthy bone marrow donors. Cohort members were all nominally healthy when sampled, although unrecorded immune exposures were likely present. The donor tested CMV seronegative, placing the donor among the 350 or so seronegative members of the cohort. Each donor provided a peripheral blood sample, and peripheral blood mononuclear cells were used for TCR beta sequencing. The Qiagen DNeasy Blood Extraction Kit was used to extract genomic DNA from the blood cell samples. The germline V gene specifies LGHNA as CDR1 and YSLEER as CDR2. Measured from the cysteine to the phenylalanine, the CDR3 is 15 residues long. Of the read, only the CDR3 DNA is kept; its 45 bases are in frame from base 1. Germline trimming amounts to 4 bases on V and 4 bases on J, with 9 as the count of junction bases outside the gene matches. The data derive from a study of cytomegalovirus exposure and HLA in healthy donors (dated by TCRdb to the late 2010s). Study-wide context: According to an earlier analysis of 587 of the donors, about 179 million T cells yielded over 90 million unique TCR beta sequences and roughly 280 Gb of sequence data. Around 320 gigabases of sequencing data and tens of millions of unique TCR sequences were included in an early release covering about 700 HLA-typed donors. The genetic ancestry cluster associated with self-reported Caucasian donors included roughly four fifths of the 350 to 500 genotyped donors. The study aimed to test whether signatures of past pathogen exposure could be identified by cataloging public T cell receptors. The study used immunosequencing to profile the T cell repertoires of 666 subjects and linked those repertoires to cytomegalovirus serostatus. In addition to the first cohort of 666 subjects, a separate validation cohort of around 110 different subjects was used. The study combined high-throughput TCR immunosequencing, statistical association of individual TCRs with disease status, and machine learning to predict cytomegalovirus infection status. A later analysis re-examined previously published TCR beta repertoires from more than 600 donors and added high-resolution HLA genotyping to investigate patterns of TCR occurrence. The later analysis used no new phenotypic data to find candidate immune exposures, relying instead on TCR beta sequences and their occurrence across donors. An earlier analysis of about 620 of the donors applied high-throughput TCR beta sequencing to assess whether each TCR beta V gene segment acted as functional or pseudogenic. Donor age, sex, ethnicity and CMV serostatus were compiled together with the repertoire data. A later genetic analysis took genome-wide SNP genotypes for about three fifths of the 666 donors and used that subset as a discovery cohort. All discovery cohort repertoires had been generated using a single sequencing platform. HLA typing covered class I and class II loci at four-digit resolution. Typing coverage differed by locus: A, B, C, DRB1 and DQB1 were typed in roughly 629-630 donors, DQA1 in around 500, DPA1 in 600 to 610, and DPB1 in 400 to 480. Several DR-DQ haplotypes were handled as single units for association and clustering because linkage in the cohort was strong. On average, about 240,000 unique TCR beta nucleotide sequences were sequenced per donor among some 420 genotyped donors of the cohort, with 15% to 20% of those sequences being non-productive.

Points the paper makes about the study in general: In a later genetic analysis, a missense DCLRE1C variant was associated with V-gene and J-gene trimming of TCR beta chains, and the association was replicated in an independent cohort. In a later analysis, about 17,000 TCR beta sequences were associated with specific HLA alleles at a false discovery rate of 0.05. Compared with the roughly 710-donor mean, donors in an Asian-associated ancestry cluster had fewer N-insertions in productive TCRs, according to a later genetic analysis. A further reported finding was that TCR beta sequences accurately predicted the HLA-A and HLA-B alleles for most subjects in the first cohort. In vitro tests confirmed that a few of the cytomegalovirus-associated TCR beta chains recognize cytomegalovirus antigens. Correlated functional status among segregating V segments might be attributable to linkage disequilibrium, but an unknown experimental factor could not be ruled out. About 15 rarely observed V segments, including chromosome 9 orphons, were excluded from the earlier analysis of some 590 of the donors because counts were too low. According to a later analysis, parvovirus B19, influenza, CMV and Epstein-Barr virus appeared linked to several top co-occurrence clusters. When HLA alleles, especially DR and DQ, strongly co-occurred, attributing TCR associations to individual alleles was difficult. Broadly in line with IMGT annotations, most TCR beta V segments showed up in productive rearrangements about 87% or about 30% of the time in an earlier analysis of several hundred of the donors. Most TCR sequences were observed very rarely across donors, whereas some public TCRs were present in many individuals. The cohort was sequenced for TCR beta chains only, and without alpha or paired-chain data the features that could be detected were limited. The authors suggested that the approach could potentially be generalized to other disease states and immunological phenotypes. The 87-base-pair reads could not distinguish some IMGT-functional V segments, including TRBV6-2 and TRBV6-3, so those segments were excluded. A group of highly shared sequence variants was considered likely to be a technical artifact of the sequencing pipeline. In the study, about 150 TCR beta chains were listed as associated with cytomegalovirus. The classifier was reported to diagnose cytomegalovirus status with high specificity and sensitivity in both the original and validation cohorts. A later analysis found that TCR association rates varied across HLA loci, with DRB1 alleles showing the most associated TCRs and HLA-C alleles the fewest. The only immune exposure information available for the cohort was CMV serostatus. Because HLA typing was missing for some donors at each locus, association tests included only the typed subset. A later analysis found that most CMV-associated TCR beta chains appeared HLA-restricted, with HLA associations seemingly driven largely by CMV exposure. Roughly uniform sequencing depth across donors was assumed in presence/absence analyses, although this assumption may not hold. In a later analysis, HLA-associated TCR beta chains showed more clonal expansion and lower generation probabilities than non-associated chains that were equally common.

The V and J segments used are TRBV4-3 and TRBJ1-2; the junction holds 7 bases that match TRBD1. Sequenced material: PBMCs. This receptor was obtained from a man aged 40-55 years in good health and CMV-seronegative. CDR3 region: CASSPQGDFSYGYTF. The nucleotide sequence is TGCGCCAGCAGCCCCCAGGGGGATTTTAGCTATGGCTACACCTTC.